This T cell receptor (beta chain) was retrieved from a study of cytomegalovirus exposure and HLA in healthy donors. 60 Vbeta and 13 Jbeta primers were used in PCR. The repertoire was sequenced with immunoSEQ multiplex PCR; TCRdb's copy has only in-frame clones and lacks some. This sample yields 150,000 to 200,000 clones, of which 84% are seen a single time; around 0.24% belongs to the top ten. With V trimmed by 2 bases and J by 2 bases, 3 bases remained unmatched. Germline CDR1 is SGHRS and CDR2 is YFSETQ. This CDR3 has 16 residues. The specimen sequenced was PBMCs. This sequence was found in a boy between 10 and 17 years old in good health and CMV-seronegative. The V gene is TRBV5-1, the J gene TRBJ2-3; 12 positions match TRBD2. CDR3 nucleotides: TGCGCCAGCAGCTTCGGACTAGCGGGGAACACAGATACGCAGTATTTT. This codes for CASSFGLAGNTDTQYF.